This TCR beta chain was sequenced during a study of monozygotic twins with inflammatory bowel disease. Whole blood without T cell sorting served as the source of isolated total RNA. TCRdb reprocessed the 5' RACE reads, keeping one entry per CDR3 protein, no DNA. The sample has about 420,000 distinct CDR3 sequences, and its top ten clones hold more than 2%. The CDR3 length is 15 residues. CDR1 and CDR2 (germline): SGHRS, YFSETQ. Sample: blood. The V gene is TRBV5-1, the J gene TRBJ2-1; TCRdb's assignment of TRBD1 cannot be checked, as there is no DNA. The TCR comes from a human donor with ulcerative colitis or Crohn's disease, or a healthy co-twin of an affected twin (not recorded which). CDR3 amino acids: CASSLGGTGSNEQYF.